This T cell receptor beta chain derives from a study of beta chain features in type 1 diabetes. In the study overall: Summed over all samples, the examined sorted cells came to about 110 million.

The entirety of the isolated RNA underwent reverse transcription, so expressed TCRB transcripts were sequenced. The assay was immunoSEQ multiplex PCR, and TCRdb's table has in-frame clones only and misses some. The table shows approximately 330,000 clones, with more than 9.5% occurring only once. Points from the study as a whole: In comparison with healthy donors, patients had naive, central memory and Treg TCRB repertoires that appeared more similar. Moderate yet significant TCRB CDR3 shortening was seen in Type 1 diabetes patients in all four CD4+ subsets.

Each of the CD4+ naive, central memory, regulatory and stem cell-like memory populations was sorted via CD45RO/CCR7/CD25/CD127/CD95/CD27. This clone showed up just a few times. Its antigen is not identified. Trimming took 1 base from V and 12 from J, leaving 22 bases between them. The CDR3 is 16 amino acids. Germline CDR1 is MDHEN and CDR2 is SYDVKM. The V call is TRBV28, the J call TRBJ2-1, with a tentative D call TRBD2 (5 bases). The TCR originated in a woman aged 30 to 39 in good health. Sequenced sample: naive CD4+ T cells from blood. CDR3 region: CASSLLSGILSVGQFF. In nucleotides, the CDR3 is TGTGCCAGCAGTTTATTATCGGGGATCCTTTCGGTAGGGCAGTTCTTC. Using reference TRBV28 and TRBJ2-1 for the parts outside the CDR3, the full variable domain is DVKVTQSSRYLVKRTGEKVFLECVQDMDHENMFWYRQDPGLGLRLIYFSYDVKMKEKGDIPEGYSVSREKKERFSLILESASTNQTSMYLCASSLLSGILSVGQFFGPGTRLTVL.